This entry lists 3 T cell receptor beta chains sequenced from one sample in a study of metastatic and nonmetastatic thyroid tumors. Nobody among the patients had been given any treatment before thyroid surgery. With MiXCR, TCRdb reprocessed the PCR reads. The table lists about 69,000 clones, approximately 14% of them singletons. The sample taken for sequencing was blood. The receptor source for this set is a male donor with papillary thyroid cancer or a benign thyroid nodule (not recorded which). Some clones in this sample may be carry-over from other donors' samples.

The sample holds many counts of this clone. The rearrangement joins TRBV20-1 to TRBJ2-7; perhaps TRBD1 as D (5 bases). In germline, CDR1 is DFQATT, CDR2 SNEGSKA (reference sequence). V lost 1 base and J lost 1, with 11 bases in between. CDR3 size: 14 residues. Here the CDR3 reads CSARAPDSSYEQYV. The CDR3 DNA follows: TGCAGTGCTAGAGCCCCAGACAGTTCCTACGAGCAGTACGTC.

The sample holds a few counts of this clone. This may be a read error: a much more frequent sequence differs by one nucleotide. The genes are TRBV10-2 and TRBJ2-5; 7 bases match TRBD1. The CDR3 has 12 amino acids. Germline V gene lookup returns CDR1 WSHSY and CDR2 SAAADI. This CDR3 reads CATRSTGETKYF. CDR3 bases: TGCGCCACCAGAAGCACAGGGGAGACCAAGTACTTC.

Only a few counts were recorded for this clone. This chain connects TRBV28 to TRBJ1-4; D call uncertain. The V end lost 6 bases, the J end lost 7 bases, and 6 bases lay between the germline ends. The germline V gene encodes CDR1 MDHEN and CDR2 SYDVKM. There are 11 residues in the CDR3. The CDR3 loop is CASSYSEKLFF. The CDR3 DNA reads as TGTGCCAGCAGCTATAGTGAAAAACTGTTTTTT.